The 3 T cell receptor beta chains presented below share a single source sample, sequenced in a study of cytomegalovirus exposure and HLA in healthy donors. With 60 Vbeta and 13 Jbeta primers, the PCR was carried out. Method: immunoSEQ multiplex PCR; TCRdb's copy keeps in-frame clones and lacks some. Found here are some 200,000 clones, nearly 80% of them singletons; the top ten hold approximately 2.6%. Input material: PBMCs. These receptors came from a female donor in good health and CMV-seronegative.

The DNA of the CDR3 is TGCGCCAGCAGCCAATCTCTTGGACTAGCGGGCTACGAGCAGTACTTC. Its translation: CASSQSLGLAGYEQYF. The V call is TRBV5-1, the J call TRBJ2-7, with 11 bases matching TRBD2. J lost 3 bases, V lost 4 bases, and 9 bases had no gene match. CDR3 length equals 16 residues. Germline V CDR1 and CDR2: SGHRS, YFSETQ.

This chain joins TRBV2 and TRBJ2-7; unclear D gene. Germline V lookup: CDR1 SNHLY, CDR2 FYNNEI. V dropped 2 bases and J dropped 0 bases, with 8 bases sitting between them. The CDR3 is made up of 14 amino acids. The CDR3 is CASSESPISYEQYF. The DNA of the CDR3 is TGTGCCAGCAGTGAAAGCCCGATCTCCTACGAGCAGTACTTC.

V usage is TRBV29-1 and J usage is TRBJ1-1; D call uncertain. Trimming removed 3 bases from V and 2 bases from J, with 4 bases in between. The germline CDR1 and CDR2 sequences are SQVTM and ANQGSEA. The CDR3 extends over 11 amino acids. CDR3 bases: TGCAGCGTTGATGTAAACACTGAAGCTTTCTTT. Translation: CSVDVNTEAFF.